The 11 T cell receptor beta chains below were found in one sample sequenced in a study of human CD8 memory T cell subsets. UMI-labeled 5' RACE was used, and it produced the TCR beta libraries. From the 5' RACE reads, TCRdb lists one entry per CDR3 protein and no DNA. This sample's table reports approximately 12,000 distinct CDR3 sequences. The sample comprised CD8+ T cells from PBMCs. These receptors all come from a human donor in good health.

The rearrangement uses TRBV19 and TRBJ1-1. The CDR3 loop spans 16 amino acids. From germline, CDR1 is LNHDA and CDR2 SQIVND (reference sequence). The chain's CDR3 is CASSIGDPNMNTEAFF.

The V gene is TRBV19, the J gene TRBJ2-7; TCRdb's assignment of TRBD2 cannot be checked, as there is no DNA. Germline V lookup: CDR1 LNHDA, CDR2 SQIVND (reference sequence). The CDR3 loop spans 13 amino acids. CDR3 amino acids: CASSIGLLYEQYF.

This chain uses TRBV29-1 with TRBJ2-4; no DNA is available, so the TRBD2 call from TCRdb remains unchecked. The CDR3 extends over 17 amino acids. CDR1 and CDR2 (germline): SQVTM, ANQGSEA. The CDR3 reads CSVESPRQGVAKNIQYF. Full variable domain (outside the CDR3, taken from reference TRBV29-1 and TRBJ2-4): SAVISQKPSRDICQRGTSLTIQCQVDSQVTMMFWYRQQPGQSLTLIATANQGSEATYESGFVIDKFPISRPNLTFSTLTVSNMSPEDSSIYLCSVESPRQGVAKNIQYFGAGTRLSVL.

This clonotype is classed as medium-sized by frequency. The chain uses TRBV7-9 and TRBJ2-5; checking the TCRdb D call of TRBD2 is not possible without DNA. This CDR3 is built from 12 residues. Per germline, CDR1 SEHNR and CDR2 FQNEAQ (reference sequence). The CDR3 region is CASSRDLETQYF. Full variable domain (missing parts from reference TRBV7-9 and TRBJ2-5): DTGVSQNPRHKITKRGQNVTFRCDPISEHNRLYWYRQTLGQGPEFLTYFQNEAQLEKSRLLSDRFSAERPKGSFSTLEIQRTEQGDSAMYLCASSRDLETQYFGPGTRLLVL.

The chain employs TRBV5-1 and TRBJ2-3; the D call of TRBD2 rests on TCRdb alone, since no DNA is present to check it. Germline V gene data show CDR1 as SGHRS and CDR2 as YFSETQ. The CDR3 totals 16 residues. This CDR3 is CASSLGGNGTTDTQYF.

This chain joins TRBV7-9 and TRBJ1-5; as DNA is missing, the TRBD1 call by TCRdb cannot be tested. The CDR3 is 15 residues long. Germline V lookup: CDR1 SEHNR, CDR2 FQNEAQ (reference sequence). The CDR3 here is CASSLGDRGYQPQHF.

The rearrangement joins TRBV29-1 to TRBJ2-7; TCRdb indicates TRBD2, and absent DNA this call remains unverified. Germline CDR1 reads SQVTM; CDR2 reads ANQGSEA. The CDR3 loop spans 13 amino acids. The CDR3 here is CSVEASGGYEQYF.

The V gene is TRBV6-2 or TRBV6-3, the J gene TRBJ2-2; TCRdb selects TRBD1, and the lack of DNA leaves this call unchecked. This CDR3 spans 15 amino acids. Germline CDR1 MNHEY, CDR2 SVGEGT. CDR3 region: CASSWGVSNTGELFF.

CDR3 sequence reads: CASSKNGYTEAFF. The chain joins TRBV12-3 or TRBV12-4 to TRBJ1-1. CDR3 length equals 13 residues.

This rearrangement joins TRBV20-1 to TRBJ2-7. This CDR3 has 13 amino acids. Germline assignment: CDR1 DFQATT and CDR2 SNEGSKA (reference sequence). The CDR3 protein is CSARDIRDYEQYF.

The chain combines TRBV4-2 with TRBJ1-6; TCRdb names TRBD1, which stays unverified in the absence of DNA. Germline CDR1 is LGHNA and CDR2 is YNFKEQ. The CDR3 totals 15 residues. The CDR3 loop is CASSQSLGGSSPLHF.